This is a list of T cell receptor beta chains from one sample in a study of blood T cells in healthy people across ages. TCRdb recomputed calls from the 5' RACE reads with MiXCR, one row per CDR3 protein. The table has approximately 900,000 distinct CDR3 sequences, 40% to 60% seen once; the top ten hold around 15%. Sequencing input: blood. The receptor source for this set is a man aged 25-45 years in good health. Both conserved end residues are part of each CDR3. Clone size is given for some rows only: seen once, a few or many times, or a class if the clone is expanded.

CDR3 protein | J gene | V gene | clone size
CASSLSSGNTDTQYF | TRBJ2-3 | TRBV5-1 | few
CASSPRGVPTEAFF | TRBJ1-1 | TRBV6-2/TRBV6-3 | -
CSRTGAGPLNEQFF | TRBJ2-1 | TRBV20-1 | -
CASSSDSRTQYF | - | TRBV7-7 | -
CASSAQDSNTEAFF | TRBJ1-1 | TRBV7-9 | -
CASSPGGFYGYTF | TRBJ1-2 | TRBV12-3/TRBV12-4 | -
CASSPWERSYEQYF | TRBJ2-7 | TRBV6-5 | -
CASSLGDHQETQYF | TRBJ2-5 | TRBV5-6 | many
CASSQGGGGATDTQYF | TRBJ2-3 | TRBV3-1 | few
CASSSGEQPQHF | TRBJ1-5 | TRBV28 | -
CSARREQGYTF | TRBJ1-2 | TRBV20-1 | -
CASSSPDREEKLFF | TRBJ1-4 | TRBV12-3/TRBV12-4 | -
CAVGTAGANVLTF | TRBJ2-6 | TRBV10-3 | -
CSAEGQGEETQYF | TRBJ2-5 | TRBV20-1 | -
CASITPTNEQFF | TRBJ2-1 | TRBV5-5 | few
CAISESKRVTDTQYF | TRBJ2-3 | TRBV10-3 | few
CASSPGTGTLNEQFF | TRBJ2-1 | TRBV7-6 | -
CGSSQLLAGGSYNEQFF | TRBJ2-1 | TRBV4-2 | once
CTSSPTATETQYF | - | TRBV4-1 | -
CASSGEDSPYQPQHF | TRBJ1-5 | TRBV7-9 | -